The 26 T cell receptor beta chains below all came from one sample that was sequenced in a study of T cell responses to AZD1222 COVID-19 vaccine. The data were produced by immunoSEQ multiplex PCR, yet TCRdb's version contains in-frame clones alone and is incomplete. This sample has roughly 28,000 clones; about 89% occur once, and the top ten carry 1.3%. Sequences were derived from peripheral blood, sampled on day 0 of AZD1222 vaccination. All receptors derive from an adult in good health.

The V and J genes are TRBV4-1 and TRBJ1-3; D might be TRBD1 (5 bases). The V gene lost 4 bases and the J gene lost 0 bases, with 13 bases spanning the gap. Germline CDR1 reads MGHRA; CDR2 reads YSYEKL. This CDR3 is 16 amino acids long. The CDR3 sequence is CASSPQGSSSGNTIYF. The DNA of the CDR3 is TGCGCCAGCAGCCCCCAGGGCAGCAGCTCTGGAAACACCATATATTTT.

In its sample, this clone was seen a few times. The rearrangement joins TRBV5-1 to TRBJ2-7; 7 bases line up with TRBD1. Germline lookup yields CDR1 SGHRS and CDR2 YFSETQ. J gave up 1 base and V 4 bases, and 8 bases lay outside the gene matches. This CDR3 comprises 15 residues. The chain's CDR3 is CASSVTGLVSYEQYF. CDR3 coding DNA: TGCGCCAGCAGCGTGACAGGGTTGGTGTCCTACGAGCAGTACTTC.

The chain employs TRBV28 and TRBJ1-4, with no clear D. V was clipped by 2 bases and J by 8 bases, with 15 bases between them. The CDR3 consists of 15 residues. CDR1 is MDHEN and CDR2 is SYDVKM in the germline V gene. The CDR3 nucleotides are TGTGCCAGCAGTTTAGATGGCGGGGAACGGGAAAAACTGTTTTTT. This encodes CASSLDGGEREKLFF.

This clone was seen a handful of times. This rearrangement joins TRBV29-1 to TRBJ2-7; 8 bases fit TRBD2. The V gene's germline CDR1 is SQVTM and CDR2 ANQGSEA. The junction had 6 bases not matched to a gene; V was cut back by 5 bases and J by 6 bases. CDR3 length: 12 residues. The CDR3 is CSVPGLDAEQYF. CDR3 sequence (DNA): TGCAGCGTTCCGGGACTAGACGCCGAGCAGTACTTC.

The chain joins TRBV6-6 to TRBJ1-2; D unresolved. CDR3 size: 12 residues. Trimming removed 5 bases at V and 5 bases at J, with 9 bases between. Germline CDR1 reads MNHNY; CDR2 reads SVGAGI (reference sequence). CDR3 nucleotide sequence: TGTGCCAGCAGTCGAGAGAGTTATGGCTACACCTTC. Encoded protein: CASSRESYGYTF.

This chain uses TRBV4-1 with TRBJ1-5; unclear D gene. V gave up 2 bases and J gave up 6 bases, with 14 bases separating them. The V gene's germline CDR1 is MGHRA and CDR2 YSYEKL. The CDR3 extends over 15 amino acids. The chain's CDR3 is CASSQLRGPFQPQHF. CDR3 sequence (DNA): TGCGCCAGCAGCCAATTGCGAGGCCCTTTTCAGCCCCAGCATTTT.

The rearrangement uses TRBV7-9 and TRBJ1-4; tentatively, D is TRBD1 (6 bases). The CDR3 totals 11 residues. Trimming removed 1 base at V and 12 bases at J, with 6 bases between. Germline V gene lookup returns CDR1 SEHNR and CDR2 FQNEAQ (reference sequence). CDR3 loop: CASSLEGELFF. The CDR3 nucleotides are TGTGCCAGCAGCTTAGAGGGGGAACTGTTTTTT.

This clone has just one count. V usage is TRBV6-5 and J usage is TRBJ2-1, with D perhaps TRBD1 (6 bases). Germline V gene lookup returns CDR1 MNHEY and CDR2 SVGAGI. Trimming removed 3 bases at V and 8 bases at J, with 11 bases between. This CDR3 region has 13 residues. The CDR3 nucleotides read TGTGCCAGCAGTTATCAGGGGATCGATGAGCAGTTCTTC. Encoded protein: CASSYQGIDEQFF.

The rearrangement links TRBV5-6 to TRBJ2-1; D unclear. Germline V gene sequence: CDR1 SGHDT, CDR2 YYEEEE. CDR3 length equals 15 residues. Trimming removed 0 bases at V and 2 bases at J, with 9 bases between. The DNA for the CDR3 is TGTGCCAGCAGCTTGGGGTGGAATACCTACAATGAGCAGTTCTTC. Translating gives CASSLGWNTYNEQFF.

The V and J genes are TRBV3-1 (or the pseudogene TRBV3-2) and TRBJ1-2; D might be TRBD1 (5 bases). The V and J ends lost 1 base and 0 bases respectively, with 12 bases between them. The germline V gene has CDR1 LGHDT and CDR2 YNNKEL (reference sequence). This CDR3 is built from 16 residues. The CDR3 region is CASSQVLRTTNYGYTF. The DNA of the CDR3 is TGTGCCAGCAGCCAAGTGCTAAGGACAACTAACTATGGCTACACCTTC.

J is TRBJ2-1 and V is TRBV20-1; 11 nucleotides match TRBD2. V gave up 3 bases and J gave up 6 bases; unmatched junction bases: 7. Germline V gene data show CDR1 as DFQATT and CDR2 as SNEGSKA (reference sequence). The CDR3 consists of 15 residues. The CDR3: CSASSSGRFVNEQFF. The CDR3, as DNA: TGCAGTGCTAGTTCTAGCGGGAGGTTCGTCAATGAGCAGTTCTTC.

The CDR3 loop is CSASVPGTNYGYTF. For the CDR3, the DNA is TGCAGTGCTAGTGTCCCGGGGACTAACTATGGCTACACCTTC. This chain uses TRBV20-1 with TRBJ1-2; D not certain. The germline V gene has CDR1 DFQATT and CDR2 SNEGSKA (reference sequence). This CDR3 comprises 14 residues. Trimming took off 3 bases at V and 0 bases at J, with 11 bases between the two ends.

The V gene is TRBV5-1, the J gene TRBJ2-1; no definite D call. Germline CDR1 SGHRS, CDR2 YFSETQ. V was shortened by 0 bases and J by 7 bases, with 5 bases between the two germline ends. The CDR3 contains 12 residues. The CDR3 DNA sequence: TGCGCCAGCAGCTTGGGGTGGAATGAGCAGTTCTTC. Amino acid sequence: CASSLGWNEQFF.

The chain is built from TRBV6-2 or TRBV6-3 and TRBJ1-2; D is undetermined. CDR1 is MNHEY and CDR2 is SVGEGT in the germline V gene. The CDR3 sequence is 15 residues long. The V and J ends lost 0 bases and 4 bases respectively, with 12 bases between them. The CDR3 nucleotides read TGTGCCAGCAGTTACTCACCCCGCGAGACCTATGGCTACACCTTC. Translating gives CASSYSPRETYGYTF.

The chain employs TRBV5-1 and TRBJ1-1; D uncertain. CDR1 and CDR2 from the germline V gene are SGHRS and YFSETQ. The CDR3 sequence is 13 residues long. V was clipped by 4 bases and J by 1 base, with 8 bases between them. CDR3 sequence reads: CASSPDSNTEAFF. CDR3 nucleotide sequence: TGCGCCAGCAGCCCGGATTCGAACACTGAAGCTTTCTTT.

V gene TRBV7-3 combines with J gene TRBJ2-5, with TRBD1 identical over 7 bases. CDR3 length: 14 amino acids. J lost 4 bases, V lost 3 bases, and 5 bases had no gene match. Germline V lookup: CDR1 SGHTA, CDR2 FQGTGA. CDR3 amino acids: CASSLVGGIETQYF. The CDR3 DNA sequence: TGTGCCAGCAGCTTGGTAGGGGGCATAGAGACCCAGTACTTC.

This chain links TRBV5-8 with TRBJ1-5; D uncertain. This CDR3 region has 15 residues. Germline V lookup: CDR1 SGHTS, CDR2 YDEGEE. V lost 0 bases to trimming and J lost 6 bases, with 13 bases between them. The CDR3 spells CASSLDPTRSQPQHF. CDR3 sequence (DNA): TGTGCCAGCAGCTTGGACCCGACGAGGAGTCAGCCCCAGCATTTT.

This sequence joins TRBV7-2 and TRBJ2-1; 9 bases align to TRBD1. Germline V lookup: CDR1 SGHTA, CDR2 FQGNSA. The length of the CDR3 is 16 residues. The V and J ends lost 5 bases and 8 bases, in that order; junction bases with no gene match: 13. The CDR3 DNA reads TGTGCCAGCAGCACCCTCGGGACAGGGTTAAATGATGAGCAGTTCTTC. Residues: CASSTLGTGLNDEQFF.

This chain links TRBV6-4 with TRBJ1-1, with D hard to call. The germline V and J ends were trimmed by 6 bases and 0 bases, with 8 bases remaining between them. The germline gives CDR1 MRHNA, CDR2 SNTAGT. The length of the CDR3 is 13 residues. The chain's CDR3 is CASRGRMNTEAFF. DNA for the CDR3: TGTGCCAGCAGAGGACGGATGAACACTGAAGCTTTCTTT.

The gene calls are TRBV7-6 and TRBJ2-7; D not certain. V lost 7 bases, J lost 6 bases, and 16 bases lay in between. The CDR3 contains 13 residues. Germline CDR1 is SGHVS and CDR2 is FNYEAQ. CDR3 nucleotide sequence: TGTGCCAGCACGCCGCCCGGACGACCCGAGCAGTACTTC. Amino acids: CASTPPGRPEQYF. The whole variable domain, remainder taken from reference TRBV7-6 and TRBJ2-7, is GAGVSQSPRYKVTKRGQDVALRCDPISGHVSLYWYRQALGQGPEFLTYFNYEAQQDKSGLPNDRFSAERPEGSISTLTIQRTEQRDSAMYRCASTPPGRPEQYFGPGTRLTVT.

A word on this clone: The junction shows a germline mismatch at one end, possibly a read error. The CDR3 nucleotides read TGTGCTAGCAGCCTGGACCCCTCCGGGGTCCCCCTATTC. Its translation: CASSLDPSGVPLF. The chain is built from TRBV7-7 and TRBJ2-7; tentative D call: TRBD2 (5 bases). This CDR3 is 13 amino acids long. CDR1 and CDR2 (germline): SSHAT, FNYEAQ (reference sequence).

The J gene is TRBJ2-7, the V gene TRBV11-2, with 10 bases identical to TRBD2. CDR3 length: 15 residues. The germline V gene encodes CDR1 SGHAT and CDR2 FQNNGV. The trim removed 4 bases at V and 3 bases at J, leaving 6 bases unmatched. This chain's CDR3 is CASSSTSGEYYEQYF. The CDR3 DNA follows: TGTGCCAGCAGCTCAACTAGCGGGGAGTACTACGAGCAGTACTTC. Variable domain in full (rest from reference TRBV11-2 and TRBJ2-7): EAGVAQSPRYKIIEKRQSVAFWCNPISGHATLYWYQQILGQGPKLLIQFQNNGVVDDSQLPKDRFSAERLKGVDSTLKIQPAKLEDSAVYLCASSSTSGEYYEQYFGPGTRLTVT.

The chain links TRBV6-5 to TRBJ1-5, with D tentatively TRBD1 (5 bases). CDR1 is MNHEY and CDR2 is SVGAGI in the germline V gene. Trimming removed 10 bases from V and 7 bases from J, with 17 bases in between. This CDR3 is built from 13 residues. CDR3 nucleotides: TGTGCCACACAGCTTTTCCAGGGACAGCCCCAGCATTTT. Translating it yields CATQLFQGQPQHF.

V is TRBV5-4 and J is TRBJ2-3; unclear D gene. Germline assignment: CDR1 SGHNT and CDR2 YYREEE (reference sequence). There are 11 residues in the CDR3. V was pared by 2 bases and J by 6 bases, with 4 bases between. The CDR3 reads CASSFGDTQYF. In DNA form, the CDR3 reads TGTGCCAGCAGCTTTGGGGATACGCAGTATTTT.

This rearrangement joins TRBV28 to TRBJ2-3, with D perhaps matching TRBD2 (5 bases). The CDR3 is 14 residues long. From germline, CDR1 is MDHEN and CDR2 SYDVKM. Trimming stripped 6 bases from V and 4 bases from J, with 14 bases between. CDR3 in DNA: TGTGCCAGCAGGGCGAGGTTTAGCGCAGATACGCAGTATTTT. It codes for CASRARFSADTQYF.

This clone was seen only a few times. This sequence joins TRBV11-2 and TRBJ1-6; D gene uncertain. The germline V gene encodes CDR1 SGHAT and CDR2 FQNNGV. The CDR3 is made up of 15 amino acids. Deletions cut 6 bases from V and 5 bases from J, with 14 bases between. CDR3 loop: CASRLQSPDNSPLHF. DNA for the CDR3: TGTGCCAGCAGACTACAGTCTCCCGATAATTCACCCCTCCACTTT.